This record looks at one T cell receptor (beta chain) sequence and its context. Its antigen is as yet unknown. One end of the junction fails to match germline, which may point to a read error. The same CDR3 can be traced to other DNA sequences in this sample. Primers for the PCR totalled 60 Vbeta and 13 Jbeta. Source study methods: A follow-up analysis tallied about 88 million unique TCR beta chains, approximately 11 million shared. Sequenced by immunoSEQ multiplex PCR; TCRdb stores in-frame clones only, minus some. V, J and clone size reflect that table, while D and trimming were determined from the DNA. The table has about 210,000 clones, 79% seen once; the top ten hold about 0.37%. The data stem from a study of cytomegalovirus exposure and HLA in healthy donors. At the level of the study: Genotyping showed approximately 81% of approximately 430 donors falling in the Caucasian-associated ancestry cluster. General study findings and limits: Presence/absence analysis assumed near-uniform sequencing depth across donors. Earlier findings revealed that most TCR beta V segments proved productive either about 87% or about 30% of the time.

The CDR3 spans 13 residues. The germline CDR1 and CDR2 sequences are SEHNR and FQNEAQ (reference sequence). The sample taken for sequencing was PBMCs. The clonotype comes from a male donor in good health and CMV-seropositive. V and J are TRBV7-9 and TRBJ2-7; D not certain. The CDR3 spells CSSSFGQAYEQYF. The CDR3 DNA reads as TGTTCCAGCAGCTTTGGGCAGGCCTACGAGCAGTACTTC.